Listed below are T cell receptor beta chains from one sample, sequenced in a study of Ad26.COV2.S vaccination and SARS-CoV-2 variants. Measured with immunoSEQ multiplex PCR; TCRdb has only the in-frame clones, and not every one. Counted here are hundreds of thousands of clones, 80% to 90% occurring once; the ten biggest clones make up roughly a tenth. The sample consisted of peripheral blood, taken in a trial of Ad26.COV2.S vaccine versus placebo. The source is a person aged 18-65 years who received the Ad26.COV2.S COVID-19 vaccine or a placebo. Both conserved end residues are part of each CDR3. D genes are given only for firm matches. Some rows mark clone size as missing; the rest say once, few, many or name a class of expanded clone.

clone_size	d_call	cdr3_length	v_call	j_call	cdr3_aa	cdr3_nt
NA	TRBD2	15	TRBV4-3	TRBJ2-7	CASSQGVAGDYEQYF	TGCGCCAGCAGCCAAGGGGTAGCGGGAGACTACGAGCAGTACTTC
NA	NA	17	TRBV28	TRBJ2-3	CASSLFSASLNTDTQYF	TGTGCCAGCAGTTTATTCTCGGCTAGTCTAAACACAGATACGCAGTATTTT
NA	TRBD1	13	TRBV25-1	TRBJ1-1	CASSVGQGVEAFF	TGTGCCAGCAGTGTAGGACAGGGGGTTGAAGCTTTCTTT
NA	NA	13	TRBV5-6	TRBJ1-1	CASLSLESGRAFF	TGTGCCAGCCTTAGCTTGGAGTCAGGGAGGGCTTTCTTT
NA	TRBD1	15	TRBV6-5	TRBJ1-5	CASSPGTGGVQPQHF	TGTGCCAGCAGCCCGGGGACAGGCGGGGTTCAGCCCCAGCATTTT
NA	NA	15	TRBV28	TRBJ2-5	CASSPATAYQETQYF	TGTGCCAGCAGTCCAGCGACAGCGTACCAAGAGACCCAGTACTTC
NA	TRBD1	13	TRBV7-3	TRBJ1-1	CASSWTGGPEAFF	TGTGCCAGCAGCTGGACAGGGGGACCTGAAGCTTTCTTT
NA	TRBD2	16	TRBV28	TRBJ2-5	CASRDGLAGVRETQYF	TGTGCCAGCAGGGATGGACTAGCGGGAGTGCGGGAGACCCAGTACTTC
NA	TRBD1	14	TRBV28	TRBJ1-2	CASSPQTGNYGYTF	TGTGCCAGCAGTCCTCAGACAGGGAACTATGGCTACACCTTC
NA	NA	16	TRBV4-3	TRBJ1-1	CASSQDKKHLNTEAFF	TGCGCCAGCAGCCAAGATAAGAAACACCTGAACACTGAAGCTTTCTTT
NA	TRBD2	20	TRBV27	TRBJ2-7	CASSSLTGTSGGYPSYEQYF	TGTGCCAGCAGTTCCTTAACAGGGACTAGCGGGGGGTACCCGTCCTACGAGCAGTACTTC
NA	TRBD1	14	TRBV5-1	TRBJ2-5	CASSTGTGATSNYF	TGCGCCAGCAGTACCGGGACAGGGGCCACCTCAAATTACTTC
few	NA	16	TRBV10-2	TRBJ2-7	CASIEAVGGAYYEQYF	TGCGCCAGCATCGAGGCCGTGGGGGGAGCATACTACGAGCAGTACTTC
NA	NA	11	TRBV12-3/TRBV12-4	TRBJ2-3	CASSPGWAQYF	TGTGCCAGCAGCCCGGGATGGGCGCAGTATTTT
NA	TRBD2	16	TRBV9	TRBJ2-5	CASSDGLAGLQETQYF	TGTGCCAGCAGCGATGGACTAGCGGGCCTGCAAGAGACCCAGTACTTC
NA	NA	14	TRBV5-1	TRBJ2-7	CASSGQAGSYEQYF	TGCGCCAGCAGCGGTCAAGCGGGCTCCTACGAGCAGTACTTC
NA	NA	15	TRBV18	TRBJ1-2	CASSPQGSLNYGYTF	TGTGCCAGCTCACCACAGGGGTCCCTTAACTATGGCTACACCTTC
NA	NA	14	TRBV7-2	TRBJ1-1	CASSLAVSNTEAFF	TGTGCCAGCAGCTTAGCGGTCTCGAACACTGAAGCTTTCTTT
NA	NA	12	TRBV7-2	TRBJ1-1	CATRSQVTEAFF	TGTGCCACTAGGTCCCAGGTCACTGAAGCTTTCTTT
NA	NA	15	TRBV6-5	TRBJ2-1	CASSLQKGSYNEQFF	TGTGCCAGCAGTCTACAGAAGGGCTCCTACAATGAGCAGTTCTTC
NA	NA	14	TRBV15	TRBJ2-5	CATSRDGGRETQYF	TGTGCCACCAGCAGAGATGGAGGGAGGGAGACCCAGTACTTC
NA	TRBD1	17	TRBV6-2/TRBV6-3	TRBJ1-5	CASSYGDRVVNREPQHF	TGTGCCAGCAGTTACGGGGACAGGGTTGTAAATCGGGAGCCCCAGCATTTT
NA	NA	15	TRBV28	TRBJ2-3	CASSLLVASTDTQYF	TGTGCCAGCAGTCTCCTGGTGGCTAGCACAGATACGCAGTATTTT
once	NA	14	TRBV12-5	TRBJ1-1	CASVQDGLNTEAFF	TGTGCTAGTGTTCAGGACGGACTGAACACTGAAGCTTTCTTT
NA	NA	12	TRBV5-6	TRBJ2-7	CASSSGLYEQYF	TGTGCCAGCAGCTCGGGACTTTACGAGCAGTACTTC
NA	TRBD1	19	TRBV3-1/TRBV3-2	TRBJ2-2	CASRPTGWGRGPNTGELFF	TGTGCCAGCAGGCCAACGGGTTGGGGCAGGGGGCCGAACACCGGGGAGCTGTTTTTT
NA	TRBD1	15	TRBV7-9	TRBJ2-7	CASTATDRGSYEQYF	TGTGCCAGCACGGCTACGGACAGGGGATCCTACGAGCAGTACTTC
NA	NA	13	TRBV4-2	TRBJ1-4	CASSQGTHEKLFF	TGTGCCAGCAGCCAAGGGACACATGAAAAACTGTTTTTT